This TCR beta chain is drawn from a study of T-cell reconstitution after alpha-beta-depleted transplantation in children. Overall study findings and caveats: Surviving recipient T cells and thymic progenitors accounted for the high day-60 TCRbeta diversity observed in some patients. A year had passed since transplant, and T-cell counts and diversity by then came mostly from newly produced T cells. After transplant, at about two months, alpha-beta T cells were reportedly derived from several hundred expanded graft clones.

With V trimmed by 7 bases and J by 6 bases, 6 bases remained unmatched. The CDR3 spans 13 residues. From germline, CDR1 is MGHDK and CDR2 SYGVNS. This clonotype has more than one count but fewer than ten. Its antigen is currently unknown. Using unique molecular identifiers, the investigators prepared the TCRbeta library. One entry per CDR3 protein, called by TCRdb with MiXCR from the PCR reads. The table records 900,000 or so distinct CDR3 sequences, around 17% of them present only once. The clonotype originates from a male patient between 10 and 17 years old who had a stem cell transplant for acute lymphoblastic leukemia, so the T cells may come from the graft donor. The chain carries TRBV25-1 and TRBJ2-7; TRBD1 agrees at 10 bases. This specimen consisted of PBMCs, mostly from graft donor cells, obtained 360 days after TCRalphabeta/CD19-depleted stem cell transplant. CDR3 residues: CASTGQGPLEQYF. CDR3 in DNA: TGTGCCAGCACGGGACAGGGGCCCCTCGAGCAGTACTTC.